The sequence of this T cell receptor (beta chain) was determined in a study of OX40 agonist ivuxolimab in advanced cancers. As for the study more broadly: Ivuxolimab was an agonistic, fully human IgG2 monoclonal antibody directed against OX40 (CD134), a costimulatory receptor. Intravenous ivuxolimab was administered to patients every 2 weeks at six dose levels: 0.01, 0.1, 0.3, 1.5, 3 and 10 mg/kg. Among the roughly 54 dose-escalation patients, some 20 had hepatocellular carcinoma, 15 melanoma, 9 renal cell carcinoma and 9 head and neck cancer. The dose-escalation cohort was roughly 83% male with a mean age of 60 years, ranging from roughly 23 to 85. Prior anti-PD-1, anti-PD-L1 or anti-CTLA-4 therapy was permitted, and 30% to 50% of dose-escalation patients had received checkpoint inhibitors. Partial responses occurred in three dose-escalation patients: two with cutaneous melanoma and one with hepatocellular carcinoma. The point of sequencing TCRbeta in the periphery was to test whether ivuxolimab changed TCR sequence diversity and drove clonal T-cell expansion. The paper covers the monotherapy dose-escalation part of the phase I ivuxolimab trial, which included N ≈ 57 patients. Broader findings and caveats from the paper: In the 0.1-3.0 mg/kg groups, partial responders had among the lowest normalized peripheral clonal expansion, particularly in CD8+ T cells. The antigen specificity of the clonally expanded peripheral T cells was not determined. At doses of 0.1 to 3.0 mg/kg, clonal expansion of both CD4+ and CD8+ T cells in blood was seen between baseline and week 6. Low levels of normalized T-cell clonal expansion were also seen in some nonresponding patients. After ivuxolimab, more expanded clones were found on average in CD8+ T cells than in CD4+ T cells.

Genomic DNA was extracted from sorted cells for sequencing of the TCRbeta CDR3 region. The immunoSEQ Assay was used to sequence the TCRbeta CDR3 regions. As stored in TCRdb, this immuneACCESS dataset retains in-frame rearrangements with V and J assigned. A fraction of the clones does not appear; measured against another copy, unresolved V genes explain less than half of the discrepancy, and the remainder lacks a known reason. For this sample the table gives tens of thousands of clones, of which around 92% were detected only once. 8% to 10% of the sample comes from the top ten. Patients with a history of autoimmune disease or receiving systemic immunosuppression were excluded from the trial. Peripheral blood for TCR sequencing was collected from all dose cohorts at baseline, on cycle 4 day 1, and on cycle 7 day 1. The samples were taken from a phase I, first-in-human, multicenter, open-label dose-escalation trial of ivuxolimab. Adults with locally advanced or metastatic melanoma, renal cell carcinoma, hepatocellular carcinoma or head and neck squamous cell carcinoma were enrolled in the trial. CD4+ and CD8+ T cells were sorted separately from peripheral blood before TCR sequencing.

This clone was seen just once. There is no known antigen for this receptor. No much larger clone is present one base from it, and per-base qualities are unavailable. The CDR3 numbers 15 residues from cysteine through phenylalanine. Here the CDR3 DNA is all that survives: 45 bases in frame from base 1. Sample: CD4+ or CD8+ T cells sorted from blood, taken in a trial of the OX40 agonist ivuxolimab. The sequence links TRBV21-1 to TRBJ1-5. TRBV21-1 is marked as a pseudogene. The origin of this receptor is an adult with an advanced solid tumor such as melanoma, head and neck, liver or kidney cancer. The DNA reads as follows: TGTGCCAGCAGCAAAGACCGGGGGAGCGATCAGCCCCAGCATTTT. Its protein is CASSKDRGSDQPQHF.